The 29 T cell receptor beta chains reported below all come from one sample, sequenced in a study of blood T cell repertoires in COVID-19. The repertoire was sequenced with immunoSEQ multiplex PCR; TCRdb's copy has only in-frame clones and lacks some. The profile shows approximately 170,000 clones, 70% to 80% of them singletons. The sequencing input was peripheral blood. Receptors were obtained from a woman in her forties or fifties with acute or convalescent COVID-19.

V and J are TRBV5-1 and TRBJ1-4; 7 bases align to TRBD1. Germline CDR1 is SGHRS and CDR2 is YFSETQ. This CDR3 is built from 14 residues. Trimming at V came to 4 bases and at J to 8 bases, leaving 8 bases not matched to a gene. The CDR3 nucleotides are TGCGCCAGCAGCCGCGACAGGGTTCGAGAAAAACTGTTTTTT. It codes for CASSRDRVREKLFF.

V gene TRBV30 combines with J gene TRBJ1-1, with 7 bases lining up with TRBD1. The CDR3 has 13 residues. The V segment lost 1 base and the J segment 10 bases; nucleotides outside the gene matches: 9. Germline CDR1 GTSNPN, CDR2 SVGIG (reference sequence). The CDR3 DNA sequence: TGTGCCTGGAGTGCAACAGGGGCGGGGGGAGCTTTCTTT. Translating gives CAWSATGAGGAFF.

The CDR3: CASSPSGRDSLNIQYF. In DNA, the CDR3 is TGTGCCAGCAGCCCGAGCGGGAGGGACTCATTAAACATTCAGTACTTC. The chain recombines TRBV7-9 with TRBJ2-4, with 10 nucleotides matching TRBD2. The V segment lost 5 bases and the J segment 6 bases; nucleotides outside the gene matches: 10. The germline V gene encodes CDR1 SEHNR and CDR2 FQNEAQ (reference sequence). The CDR3 covers 16 residues.

As concerns this clone: This specimen includes other DNA sequences encoding the same CDR3. The CDR3 nucleotides are TGCGCCAGCAGCTTGGCCAGCTCCTACGAGCAGTACTTC. The encoded protein is CASSLASSYEQYF. The genes are TRBV5-1 and TRBJ2-7; no clear D. The CDR3 extends over 13 amino acids. V lost 0 bases, J lost 0 bases, and 4 bases lay in between. Germline CDR1 reads SGHRS; CDR2 reads YFSETQ.

The V gene is TRBV27, the J gene TRBJ2-7, with 12 bases identical to TRBD1. V gave up 8 bases and J gave up 5 bases; unmatched junction bases: 10. Germline CDR1 and CDR2: MNHEY and SMNVEV (reference sequence). This CDR3 has 15 residues. CDR3: CASLQPGQGAHEQYF. For the CDR3, the DNA is TGTGCCAGCCTTCAGCCGGGACAGGGGGCCCACGAGCAGTACTTC.

The chain has TRBV19 and TRBJ2-7; D possibly corresponds to TRBD2 (5 bases). V was cut by 4 bases and J by 0 bases, with 13 bases left in between. Germline assignment: CDR1 LNHDA and CDR2 SQIVND (reference sequence). The CDR3 extends over 15 amino acids. As DNA, the CDR3 is TGTGCCAGTAGTACTTCCGGGGAGAGCTCCTACGAGCAGTACTTC. Translating gives CASSTSGESSYEQYF. The full variable domain, with the rest looked up from reference TRBV19 and TRBJ2-7, is DGGITQSPKYLFRKEGQNVTLSCEQNLNHDAMYWYRQDPGQGLRLIYYSQIVNDFQKGDIAEGYSVSREKKESFPLTVTSAQKNPTAFYLCASSTSGESSYEQYFGPGTRLTVT.

The J gene is TRBJ1-2, the V gene TRBV2; the D gene is possibly TRBD1 (6 bases). With 4 bases removed from V and 8 bases from J, the gap between germline ends came to 17 bases. The germline CDR1 and CDR2 sequences are SNHLY and FYNNEI. There are 14 residues in the CDR3. The CDR3 sequence: CASSVGREGGGYTF. DNA for the CDR3: TGTGCCAGCAGTGTGGGCAGGGAAGGGGGAGGCTACACCTTC.

The chain couples TRBV19 to TRBJ1-4; TRBD1 matches 8 bases. The CDR3 runs to 15 residues. J lost 2 bases, V lost 8 bases, and 7 bases had no gene match. Germline CDR1 LNHDA, CDR2 SQIVND (reference sequence). The CDR3 is CASRPGGKTNEKLFF. The DNA for the CDR3 is TGTGCCAGTCGACCAGGGGGCAAGACTAATGAAAAACTGTTTTTT.

The chain's CDR3 is CASSGGGLAGLHTQYF. CDR3 DNA: TGTGCCAGCAGCGGGGGGGGACTAGCGGGACTTCATACGCAGTATTTT. The gene calls are TRBV5-4 and TRBJ2-3, with 13 bases that match TRBD2. This CDR3 contains 16 residues. Germline V CDR1 and CDR2: SGHNT, YYREEE (reference sequence). Trimming at V came to 4 bases and at J to 7 bases, leaving 9 bases not matched to a gene.

V and J are TRBV18 and TRBJ2-5; TRBD2 is a possible D gene (6 bases). The CDR3 is made up of 15 amino acids. Per the germline V gene, CDR1 is KGHSH and CDR2 is LQKENI. Between the trimmed V and J ends, which lost 3 bases and 5 bases, there was a span of 16 bases. The CDR3 here is CASSPSGSAGETQYF. Here the CDR3 DNA reads TGTGCCAGCTCACCCTCCGGGAGTGCAGGGGAGACCCAGTACTTC.

This clone has only a few counts. J is TRBJ2-1 and V is TRBV2; 9 bases agree with TRBD1. Germline lookup yields CDR1 SNHLY and CDR2 FYNNEI. V dropped 7 bases and J dropped 8; count of bases not matched to a gene: 3. The CDR3 is made up of 12 amino acids. The CDR3 DNA sequence: TGTGCCAGCAAGGGACAGGGCGATGAGCAGTTCTTC. Its translation: CASKGQGDEQFF.

This clone was seen a handful of times. This chain links TRBV7-2 with TRBJ1-1; TRBD1 agrees at 9 bases. The V segment lost 4 bases and the J segment 0 bases; nucleotides outside the gene matches: 6. Germline loops: CDR1 SGHTA, CDR2 FQGNSA. The length of the CDR3 is 16 residues. This CDR3 reads CASSSRQGGMNTEAFF. The CDR3 DNA is TGTGCCAGCAGCTCTCGACAGGGGGGCATGAACACTGAAGCTTTCTTT.

CDR3 DNA sequence: TGTGCCTTGACGAGGGGGACAGGGGATTACGAGCAGTACTTC. This gives the protein CALTRGTGDYEQYF. J is TRBJ2-7 and V is TRBV30, with 10 nucleotides matching TRBD1. This CDR3 has 14 amino acids. V lost 7 bases and J lost 4; bases outside the gene matches: 10. The germline V gene has CDR1 GTSNPN and CDR2 SVGIG (reference sequence).

The chain links TRBV19 to TRBJ2-7, with TRBD1 matching over 8 bases. The CDR3 totals 14 residues. Germline V CDR1 and CDR2: LNHDA, SQIVND (reference sequence). With 6 bases clipped from V and 2 bases from J, the junction kept 6 bases outside the gene matches. In DNA form, the CDR3 reads TGTGCCAGTAGCCTAACGGGACAGGCCTACGAGCAGTACTTC. Translation: CASSLTGQAYEQYF.

This rearrangement joins TRBV7-8 to TRBJ2-2, with 10 bases that match TRBD2. This CDR3 has 17 residues. The J segment lost 3 bases and the V segment lost 1 base, leaving 5 bases of the junction unmatched. Germline-derived CDR1 and CDR2 are SGHVS and FQNEAQ. The DNA for the CDR3 is TGTGCCAGCAGCTTAGTGACTAGCGGGCTTTACACCGGGGAGCTGTTTTTT. This codes for CASSLVTSGLYTGELFF.

This chain links TRBV9 with TRBJ1-1; weak D call: TRBD1 (6 bases). Germline V gene data show CDR1 as SGDLS and CDR2 as YYNGEE. The ends were cut back, 4 bases at V and 6 bases at J, with 19 bases in the middle. The CDR3 spans 15 residues. The CDR3 coding sequence is TGTGCCAGCAGCCAGGGGCCCGGGGAATCGGCTGAAGCTTTCTTT. Translation gives CASSQGPGESAEAFF.

The chain carries TRBV5-1 and TRBJ2-3; TRBD2 aligns across 14 bases. The V gene's germline CDR1 is SGHRS and CDR2 YFSETQ. CDR3 length equals 16 residues. Trimming removed 3 bases from V and 4 bases from J; junction bases left unmatched: 4. The CDR3 coding sequence is TGCGCCAGCAGCTCGACTAGCGGGGGGGCGGCAGATACGCAGTATTTT. Its translation is CASSSTSGGAADTQYF.

This clone showed up just a few times. The CDR3: CASSPRYHGTGETYEQYF. CDR3 sequence (DNA): TGCGCCAGCAGCCCGCGTTACCATGGGACAGGGGAAACCTACGAGCAGTACTTC. The V call is TRBV4-1, the J call TRBJ2-7; 10 bases are shared with TRBD1. After removal of 4 bases from V and 2 bases from J, the junction contained 14 bases not matched to a gene. The length of the CDR3 is 18 residues. CDR1 is MGHRA and CDR2 is YSYEKL in the germline V gene.

This clone was counted between two and nine times. The V and J genes are TRBV3-1 (or the pseudogene TRBV3-2) and TRBJ1-6; D perhaps matches TRBD1 (6 bases). Germline V gene sequence: CDR1 LGHDT, CDR2 YNNKEL (reference sequence). This CDR3 has 18 amino acids. Trimming removed 4 bases at V and 0 bases at J, with 16 bases between. The CDR3 is CASSPIGQRSSYNSPLHF. CDR3 in DNA: TGTGCCAGCAGCCCAATCGGACAGCGAAGCTCCTATAATTCACCCCTCCACTTT.

This clone was recorded at least ten times. The chain employs TRBV5-6 and TRBJ2-3; 9 bases line up with TRBD2. Germline V gene lookup returns CDR1 SGHDT and CDR2 YYEEEE. V lost 0 bases to trimming and J lost 5 bases; unmatched junction nucleotides: 13. The CDR3 runs to 18 residues. CDR3 sequence: CASSLAIGGGAGGDTQYF. The CDR3 region has the DNA TGTGCCAGCAGCTTGGCAATAGGCGGGGGGGCCGGAGGAGATACGCAGTATTTT.

This clone was seen more than once but under ten times. The CDR3 DNA follows: TGTGCCAGCAGCTTATATGGGACAGGGAGAATCAATCAGCCCCAGCATTTT. This translates into CASSLYGTGRINQPQHF. V usage is TRBV7-9 and J usage is TRBJ1-5; 9 bases line up with TRBD1. The CDR3 loop spans 17 amino acids. J gave up 3 bases and V 2 bases, and 8 bases lay outside the gene matches. Germline CDR1 SEHNR, CDR2 FQNEAQ (reference sequence).

The chain joins TRBV18 to TRBJ2-3; no definite D call. The CDR3 loop spans 14 amino acids. The V end was cut by 5 bases, the J end by 4 bases, with 13 bases between. Germline V gene sequence: CDR1 KGHSH, CDR2 LQKENI. CDR3 amino acids: CASSSEVSADTQYF. In DNA, the CDR3 is TGTGCCAGCTCATCCGAGGTATCCGCAGATACGCAGTATTTT.

The chain joins TRBV27 to TRBJ2-1; possibly TRBD2 for D (5 bases). V gave up 3 bases and J gave up 5 bases, with 20 bases separating them. CDR1 and CDR2 (germline): MNHEY, SMNVEV (reference sequence). This CDR3 comprises 17 residues. Here the CDR3 DNA reads TGTGCCAGCAGTTTTTACACCTCGAATAGCGCAGACAATGAGCAGTTCTTC. Protein: CASSFYTSNSADNEQFF.

This clone was counted a single time. The DNA of the CDR3 is TGTGCCAGCAGTGTAAATTTGGGGCGCGCAGATACGCAGTATTTT. This codes for CASSVNLGRADTQYF. The chain links TRBV6-4 to TRBJ2-3; D may be TRBD1 (5 bases). V was pared by 4 bases and J by 4 bases, with 15 bases between. Germline V gene sequence: CDR1 MRHNA, CDR2 SNTAGT. This CDR3 region has 15 residues.

The chain recombines TRBV9 with TRBJ1-3; 7 bases align to TRBD1. Germline CDR1 and CDR2: SGDLS and YYNGEE. After removal of 4 bases from V and 0 bases from J, the junction contained 7 bases not matched to a gene. The CDR3 contains 16 residues. The CDR3 DNA is TGTGCCAGCAGCCCCCGACAGGGAGGCTCTGGAAACACCATATATTTT. It specifies CASSPRQGGSGNTIYF.

The chain couples TRBV4-2 to TRBJ2-5, with D perhaps TRBD2 (5 bases). The CDR3 sequence is 14 residues long. Trimming removed 1 base from V and 7 bases from J, with 13 bases in between. Germline-derived CDR1 and CDR2 are LGHNA and YNFKEQ. The CDR3 is CASSQGGPVATQYF. As DNA, the CDR3 is TGTGCCAGCAGCCAAGGCGGGCCGGTAGCGACCCAGTACTTC.

The J gene is TRBJ2-5, the V gene TRBV5-6; 12 bases align to TRBD2. Germline V CDR1 and CDR2: SGHDT, YYEEEE. The trim removed 2 bases at V and 1 base at J, leaving 9 bases unmatched. The CDR3 spans 18 residues. In DNA, the CDR3 is TGTGCCAGCAGCTTACGACTAGCGGGAGCAACTTTCCAAGAGACCCAGTACTTC. The encoded protein is CASSLRLAGATFQETQYF.

This chain joins TRBV5-4 and TRBJ2-7; 9 bases match TRBD1. J lost 4 bases, V lost 0 bases, and 8 bases had no gene match. Per germline, CDR1 SGHNT and CDR2 YYREEE (reference sequence). CDR3 size: 16 residues. DNA of the CDR3: TGTGCCAGCAGCTTGGGCGGGACAGGGCCTCGATACGAGCAGTACTTC. Translation: CASSLGGTGPRYEQYF.

This chain joins TRBV6-5 and TRBJ1-4; D remains ambiguous. With 2 bases removed from V and 8 bases from J, the gap between germline ends came to 12 bases. CDR3 length: 14 residues. CDR1 and CDR2 (germline): MNHEY, SVGAGI. The CDR3 spells CASSYGREGEKLFF. The CDR3 nucleotides read TGTGCCAGCAGTTACGGCCGGGAAGGGGAAAAACTGTTTTTT.